Sequencing of this T cell receptor beta chain was carried out in a study of Graves' ophthalmopathy and Graves' hyperthyroidism (dated by TCRdb to the late 2010s). At the level of the whole study: Peripheral blood was collected before any treatment was given, at the time of initial diagnosis. To tell Graves' ophthalmopathy apart from Graves' hyperthyroidism, and to predict which patients would progress to ophthalmopathy, the study relied on TCR beta repertoire signatures. In total, approximately 130 blood samples were TCR-sequenced: fewer than 50 ophthalmopathy, some 75 hyperthyroidism and some 17 hyperthyroidism-to-ophthalmopathy patients. A discovery set of 100 patients (43 ophthalmopathy, about 59 stable hyperthyroidism) was enrolled to explore V-J signatures distinguishing ophthalmopathy from hyperthyroidism. An independent validation cohort was composed of 18 hyperthyroidism patients and around 16 patients who later progressed from hyperthyroidism to ophthalmopathy. T-cell repertoires of thyroid tissue and blood were compared in five or six hyperthyroidism patients. Following sample collection, hyperthyroidism patients were given methimazole at a starting dose of 30 mg daily, and ophthalmopathy patients were given high-dose intravenous methylprednisolone. For training and testing, the 100 or so patients in the discovery cohort were randomly divided in a 7:3 ratio. Overall study outcomes, separate from this receptor: In cross-validation, the 13-signature model distinguished ophthalmopathy from stable hyperthyroidism with 85% to 90% sensitivity and almost 83% specificity, and in the test set the corresponding values were around 80% and 75%. Sample size was not predetermined statistically, and investigators were not blinded to group allocation. In validation, the model predicted ophthalmopathy progression with roughly 68% sensitivity and around 72% specificity; eleven to twelve predicted patients were CT-confirmed with GO in a median of about 7.1 months. Among expanded thyroid clonotypes with frequency above 0.001, most also showed up in blood, which suggests that blood repertoires may reflect the thyroid immune response.

A patient counted as having stable hyperthyroidism if there was no progression to ophthalmopathy within 18 months of follow-up. The hyperthyroidism patients were 18 to 65 years old and newly diagnosed, with a disease duration of less than 2 months. Patients were excluded if they had other autoimmune diseases, uncontrolled infections, pregnancy or lactation. Diagnosis relied on clinical symptoms, serum thyroxine, TRAb, thyroid ultrasound and orbital computed tomography. Ficoll-Paque density gradient centrifugation was used to isolate PBMCs from approximately 11 ml of fresh peripheral blood. Total RNA was extracted using Trizol reagent, and RNA quality was checked on an Agilent 2100 Bioanalyzer. For repertoire sequencing, TCR beta CDR3 regions were amplified from RNA transcripts. A first-round RT-PCR used HTBI primers with the Qiagen OneStep RT-PCR kit, followed by a second-round multiplex PCR, size selection and purification. Sequencing of the libraries was carried out on an Illumina HiSeq2000 in paired-end mode with 100 bp reads. The source study handled its data this way. SOAPnuke was used to process the reads, throwing out any read that had adapters, had uncalled bases, had a mean Phred below 15, or lacked an exact constant-primer or identifier match. COPE v1.2.5 was used to merge the high-quality paired reads. Unique nucleotide sequences were defined as clonotypes and aligned to IMGT TRB V, D and J references using MiTCR v1.1. The analysis was limited to V-J combinations with a frequency above 0.0001, which together covered approximately 99% of the repertoires. A TCR clonal expansion and chaos score per V-J combination was defined as the ratio of F50 clonal expansion to chaos observed in the TCRdist matrix. Welch's t-statistics and random forest were used to reduce features to about a dozen V-J combinations, which were fed into a naive Bayes classifier. The Morisita-Horn index was used to measure how similar the thyroid and blood repertoires were. TCRdb applied fastp at Q25 and MiXCR to the public reads, then kept only in-frame beta chains. Entries that share a CDR3 protein sequence are merged under the most common genes and DNA. For this entry, the V and J calls and clone size follow TCRdb and not the study's own pipeline. The sample data list about 620,000 distinct CDR3 sequences, and about 20% of these were observed just once. The ten largest clones capture more than 5.5% of the sample.

There are many counts of this clonotype. What this receptor recognizes is not known. No much larger clone exists at a distance of one base, and base qualities are not known. V sheds 1 base and J sheds 5 bases, leaving 12 bases between their ends. Based on the germline V gene (reference sequence), the CDR1 and CDR2 sequences are LNHNV and YYDKDF. The CDR3 has 14 amino acids, counting the end cysteine and phenylalanine. CDR3 DNA only is kept here, 42 bases in frame from base 1. The V gene is TRBV15 and the J gene is TRBJ2-7, with TRBD1 as a weak D call on 6 bases. Sequencing was carried out using peripheral blood. The receptor was isolated from a woman aged 18-35 years with stable Graves' hyperthyroidism. Some clones in this sample may be carry-over from other donors' samples. Donor details come from another sample of the same person, matched by shared clones. The CDR3 protein: CATSRGGRPNEQYF. The nucleotide sequence reads as follows: TGTGCCACCAGCAGAGGGGGGCGGCCCAACGAGCAGTACTTC.